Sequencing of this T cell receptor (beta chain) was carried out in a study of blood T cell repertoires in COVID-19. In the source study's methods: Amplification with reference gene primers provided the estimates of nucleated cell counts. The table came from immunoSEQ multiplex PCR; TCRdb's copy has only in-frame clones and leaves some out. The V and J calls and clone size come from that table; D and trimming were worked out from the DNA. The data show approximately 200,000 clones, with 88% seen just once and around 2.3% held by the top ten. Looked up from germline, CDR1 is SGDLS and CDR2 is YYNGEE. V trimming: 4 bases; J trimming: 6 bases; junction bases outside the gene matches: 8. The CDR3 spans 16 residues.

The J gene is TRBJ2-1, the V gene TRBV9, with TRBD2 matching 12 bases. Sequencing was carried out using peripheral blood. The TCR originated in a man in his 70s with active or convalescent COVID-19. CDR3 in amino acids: CASSPTGTSGFNEQFF. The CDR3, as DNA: TGTGCCAGCAGCCCAACCGGGACTAGCGGGTTCAATGAGCAGTTCTTC.